Here is one TCR beta chain with its context. The data stem from a study of T-cell memory formation after mild COVID-19. Trimming cost V 3 bases and J 5 bases, with 19 bases left between them. Germline CDR1 and CDR2: DFQATT and SNEGSKA (reference sequence). This CDR3 contains 15 residues. TCRdb reprocessed the 5' RACE reads via MiXCR and lists one record per CDR3 protein. The data contain about 190,000 distinct CDR3 sequences, roughly a tenth of them singletons. This clonotype was obtained from a man younger than 30 who had mild COVID-19 (a few samples of this study predate the infection). Cell type and time point are not known. Material for sequencing was PBMCs or a T cell subset sorted from them (not recorded which). The V call is TRBV20-1, the J call TRBJ1-2; tentative D call: TRBD1 (5 bases). This chain's CDR3 is CSASRQGAYEYGYTF. The CDR3, as DNA: TGCAGTGCTAGTCGTCAAGGGGCCTACGAATATGGCTACACCTTC.